This T cell receptor (beta chain) was captured in a study of naive and memory T cell subsets. Alpha and beta libraries were amplified separately from the second PCR onward. Overall study findings and caveats: Over 85% of naive TCR sequences appeared only once after error correction, unlike memory subsets.

An equimolar mix of two oligonucleotides served as the beta constant-region primer for TRBC1 and TRBC2. The cDNA 3' end received a ligated single-stranded oligonucleotide carrying the SP2 primer and a 12-nucleotide UMI. TCRdb independently ran MiXCR on the UMI-ligation and nested PCR reads; one entry per CDR3 protein. The sample carries fewer than 30,000 distinct CDR3 sequences, over 8.5% recorded once. This clonotype has at least ten counts. The antigen is not known. Sequenced: effector memory CD4+ T cells from blood. The subset: effector memory, CD45RA- CD27-. The receptor was derived from a human donor in good health.

CDR3 in amino acids: CSAGTGVRGQFF. The CDR3 coding sequence is TGCAGCGCCGGCACAGGGGTCCGCGGGCAGTTCTTC. This chain uses TRBV29-1 with TRBJ2-1, with 7 bases aligning to TRBD1. The junction had 12 bases not matched to a gene; V was cut back by 7 bases and J by 12 bases. CDR1 and CDR2 from the germline V gene are SQVTM and ANQGSEA. This CDR3 has 12 amino acids.